A selection of T cell receptor beta chains follows, all from one sample in a study of blood T cell repertoires in COVID-19. Here immunoSEQ multiplex PCR was the method, and the copy in TCRdb shows in-frame clones only, minus some. The sample includes approximately 45,000 clones, about 86% of them seen just once. Material: peripheral blood. Receptors originate from a man aged 40-49 years with active COVID-19. The CDR3 runs from the conserved cysteine through the conserved F or W. Each record gives: CDR3 length, J gene, V gene, clone size, D gene, CDR3 DNA, CDR3 protein. A D gene is named only where the DNA matches it firmly. Clone size is given for some rows only: seen once, a few or many times, or a class if the clone is expanded.

15 | TRBJ2-1 | TRBV7-7 | once | TRBD2 | TGTGCTAGCAGCTACGGACTAGGCTCCTACAATGAGCAGTTCTTC | CASSYGLGSYNEQFF
15 | TRBJ2-1 | TRBV9 | NA | NA | TGTGCCAGCAGCGTAGCAGCTAGCTATAACAATGAGCAGTTCTTC | CASSVAASYNNEQFF
17 | TRBJ2-1 | TRBV15 | NA | TRBD1 | TGTGCCACCAGCAGAGGGCACCGGGACAGGGCCTACAATGAGCAGTTCTTC | CATSRGHRDRAYNEQFF
12 | TRBJ2-2 | TRBV16 | NA | NA | TGTGCCAGCAGCCAAGTTTCCCCTGGAGTGTTTTTT | CASSQVSPGVFF
16 | TRBJ2-5 | TRBV25-1 | NA | TRBD2 | TGTGCCAGCAGTGAATGGGAGGGAGACATTCAAGAGACCCAGTACTTC | CASSEWEGDIQETQYF
16 | TRBJ2-3 | TRBV7-9 | NA | NA | TGTGCCAGCAGCCTGCGAGGCAGGGCTAGCACAGATACGCAGTATTTT | CASSLRGRASTDTQYF
14 | TRBJ2-1 | TRBV28 | NA | TRBD2 | TGTGCCAGCCTTACCGGGACTAGTCATTATGAGCAGTTCTTC | CASLTGTSHYEQFF
16 | TRBJ2-7 | TRBV27 | NA | TRBD1 | TGTGCCAGCAGAAAACCGGGACAGGGGGCCTCCTACGAGCAGTACTTC | CASRKPGQGASYEQYF
15 | TRBJ2-1 | TRBV19 | NA | TRBD2 | TGTGCCAGTAGTATGGGACTAGCGGGAAACAATGAGCAGTTCTTC | CASSMGLAGNNEQFF
14 | TRBJ1-2 | TRBV5-4 | NA | TRBD1 | TGTGCCAGCAGCTTGGGACAGGGAGCCTATGGCTACACCTTC | CASSLGQGAYGYTF
13 | TRBJ1-2 | TRBV7-6 | NA | NA | TGTGCCAGCAGCTTGGAGTTGGGCTATGGCTACACCTTC | CASSLELGYGYTF
19 | TRBJ2-6 | TRBV27 | once | NA | TGTGCCAGCAGTTTATCCTCAGGGCGGGGATTCTCTGGGGCCAACGTCCTGACTTTC | CASSLSSGRGFSGANVLTF
20 | TRBJ2-1 | TRBV27 | NA | TRBD2 | TGTGCCAGCAGTCCCGACTTACTACTAGCGGGAGGGCCGGGGGTGGATGAGCAGTTCTTC | CASSPDLLLAGGPGVDEQFF
15 | TRBJ2-2 | TRBV6-1 | NA | NA | TGTGCCAGCAGTGAGACCTATCGCCAGGCCGGGGAGCTGTTTTTT | CASSETYRQAGELFF
14 | TRBJ2-1 | TRBV28 | NA | TRBD1 | TGTGCCAGCAGTGACAGGGCCTCCTACAATGAGCAGTTCTTC | CASSDRASYNEQFF
12 | TRBJ2-7 | TRBV30 | NA | TRBD1 | TGTGCCTGCGACAGGGGGGGCTACGAGCAGTACTTC | CACDRGGYEQYF
14 | TRBJ2-1 | TRBV7-9 | NA | NA | TGTGCCAGCCAGAATACTAGGGCGTACAATGAGCAGTTCTTC | CASQNTRAYNEQFF
14 | TRBJ2-3 | TRBV10-3 | few | NA | TGTGCCATCAGTGAAATCGGTTTCACAGATACGCAGTATTTT | CAISEIGFTDTQYF
15 | TRBJ2-2 | TRBV29-1 | NA | TRBD1 | TGCAGCGTGGAGGACAGGCTACCGAACACCGGGGAGCTGTTTTTT | CSVEDRLPNTGELFF
16 | TRBJ1-1 | TRBV19 | few | TRBD1 | TGTGCCAGTAGCGACTCCGGGACAGGGGGTTGGACTGAAGCTTTCTTT | CASSDSGTGGWTEAFF
17 | TRBJ1-1 | TRBV19 | NA | TRBD1 | TGTGCCAGTAGTGCTCCGACAGGGTCTGGGGTGAACACTGAAGCTTTCTTT | CASSAPTGSGVNTEAFF
16 | TRBJ1-1 | TRBV30 | NA | NA | TGTGCCTGGAGTGTACTGGGTCCTTGGAGGAACACTGAAGCTTTCTTT | CAWSVLGPWRNTEAFF
14 | TRBJ2-2 | TRBV11-2 | NA | TRBD1 | TGTGCCAGCAGACGGACAGGGAACACCGGGGAGCTGTTTTTT | CASRRTGNTGELFF
13 | TRBJ2-7 | TRBV13 | few | NA | TGTGCCAGCAGCTTAGGCCGGGTAGACGTCCAGTACTTC | CASSLGRVDVQYF
14 | TRBJ1-4 | TRBV25-1 | NA | NA | TGTGCCAGCACAAAGACAGGAGTTAATGAAAAACTGTTTTTT | CASTKTGVNEKLFF
16 | TRBJ1-4 | TRBV5-1 | once | NA | TGCGCCAGCAGCTTGGGTTTAGAGACAGCTCGAGAAAAACTGTTTTTT | CASSLGLETAREKLFF
14 | TRBJ1-2 | TRBV5-4 | NA | TRBD1 | TGTGCCAGCAGCTTCCAACAGGGGCATTATGGCTACACCTTC | CASSFQQGHYGYTF
14 | TRBJ2-6 | TRBV20-1 | NA | NA | TGCAGTGCTAGTTACGGGTCTGGGGCCAACGTCCTGACTTTC | CSASYGSGANVLTF
13 | TRBJ1-4 | TRBV19 | NA | NA | TGTGCCAGTGAGGGACGGGGGAATGAAAAACTGTTTTTT | CASEGRGNEKLFF
17 | TRBJ1-4 | TRBV5-1 | NA | TRBD1 | TGCGCCAGCAGTGCCGGACAGGGGGAAGGACCTAATGAAAAACTGTTTTTT | CASSAGQGEGPNEKLFF
16 | TRBJ2-3 | TRBV4-1 | once | NA | TGCGCCAGCAGCACTTCGAGGGCAGGCGGCACAGATACGCAGTATTTT | CASSTSRAGGTDTQYF
16 | TRBJ2-2 | TRBV2 | NA | TRBD1 | TGTGCCAGCGCACTTAGTCACGGACAGGGCACCGGGGAGCTGTTTTTT | CASALSHGQGTGELFF
15 | TRBJ1-2 | TRBV6-2/TRBV6-3 | few | TRBD1 | TGTGCCAGCAGTTCTGCGTCTCAGGGGGCAGGCGGCTACACCTTC | CASSSASQGAGGYTF
14 | TRBJ1-2 | TRBV3-1/TRBV3-2 | NA | NA | TGTGCCAGCAGCCCTCCAGGGAGGGTAAGTGGCTACACCTTC | CASSPPGRVSGYTF
16 | TRBJ2-7 | TRBV10-3 | NA | TRBD2 | TGTGCCATCAGTGAGTTGGGTAGCGGGGTACCAGGGGAGCAGTACTTC | CAISELGSGVPGEQYF
15 | TRBJ2-5 | TRBV2 | NA | TRBD1 | TGTGCCACCCAAAAGGACAGGGGATTCCAAGAGACCCAGTACTTC | CATQKDRGFQETQYF
11 | TRBJ2-7 | TRBV11-3 | NA | NA | TGTGCCAGCAGCAGAGGTAGAGAGCAGTACTTC | CASSRGREQYF
14 | TRBJ1-5 | TRBV2 | NA | NA | TGTGCCAGCAGTCCCACACAGGCGCGCCAGCCCCAGCATTTT | CASSPTQARQPQHF
12 | TRBJ1-2 | TRBV6-4 | NA | NA | TGTGCCAGCAGTGACGACAGAAGAAGCTACACCTTC | CASSDDRRSYTF
18 | TRBJ2-6 | TRBV9 | NA | TRBD1 | TGTGCCAGCAGCGTCCCGCAGGGGGTAAGCTCTGGGGCCAACGTCCTGACTTTC | CASSVPQGVSSGANVLTF
15 | TRBJ2-1 | TRBV7-6 | NA | TRBD2 | TGTGCCAGCAGCTTAATGGCGGGAGGTGGTGATGAGCAGTTCTTC | CASSLMAGGGDEQFF
14 | TRBJ2-2 | TRBV6-5 | NA | NA | TGTGCCAGCTACAGCCTCCTCGACACCGGGGAGCTGTTTTTT | CASYSLLDTGELFF
17 | TRBJ2-1 | TRBV27 | NA | NA | TGTGCCAGCAGTCCTAATACAGGGCGAAGGACCTACAATGAGCAGTTCTTC | CASSPNTGRRTYNEQFF